This T cell receptor beta chain is from a study of graft-versus-host responses after intestinal transplantation. The data were produced by immunoSEQ multiplex PCR, yet TCRdb's version contains in-frame clones alone and is incomplete. The table lists about 40,000 clones, less than 95% of them singletons. Study results and limitations: Recipient-marrow GvH clones were detected, some having first appeared in ileum or blood.

V gave up 11 bases and J gave up 8 bases, with 14 bases separating them. CDR3 length: 11 amino acids. The germline CDR1 and CDR2 sequences are MNHEY and SVGAGI. In the case of this clone: Antigen unknown.

The clonotype originates from a human patient who received an intestinal transplant, so some T cells may come from the graft donor. This chain links TRBV6-5 with TRBJ2-3; D may be TRBD1 (5 bases). Sequenced material: PBMCs, taken 300 to 320 days after intestinal transplant. DNA for the CDR3: TGTGCCTCGAAGGGGCCGGTTACGCAGTATTTT. Its translation: CASKGPVTQYF.